This TCR beta chain was recorded in a study of identical twins (dated by TCRdb to about 2016). Study-level background: TCR alpha and beta repertoires from monozygotic twins, unrelated adults of various ages and cord blood were deep-sequenced to test whether fetal clonotypes persist. To rule out contamination, replicate twin experiments were performed at different times with different library preparation protocols.

The germline V gene specifies SNHLY as CDR1 and FYNNEI as CDR2. Trimming costs V 7 bases and J 6 bases, and their ends lie 23 bases apart. Including the terminal cysteine and phenylalanine, the CDR3 comprises 16 residues. The retained sequence is limited to the CDR3, 48 bases, with the frame set at the first base. All donors were healthy Caucasians. Using Miltenyi CD45RO+ enrichment and human naive T-cell isolation kits, memory (CD45RO+) and naive T cells were isolated from PBMC. Results the study describes overall, beyond this receptor: Invariant T cells such as MAIT and iNKT could partly confound zero-insertion analyses, although diverse VJ usage argued against such confounding for most clonotypes. Because the same donors could not be followed over many years, the conclusions depended on cross-sectional statistical analysis. Abundant cord blood beta clonotypes carried fewer insertions; young adult naive repertoires showed a weaker similar trend, while memory repertoires showed none. Compared with coincidental sharing between unrelated individuals, an excess of low generation-probability sequences was observed among out-of-frame TCR alpha sequences shared between twins. In monozygotic twins, out-of-frame TCR alpha sharing was systematically underestimated by recombination models, although the models agreed with sharing between unrelated individuals. In beta out-of-frame sequences, excess twin sharing was weaker, because having fewer shared sequences lowered the signal-to-noise ratio.

Libraries were constructed by 5' RACE. Instrument on record: Illumina HiSeq 2000. A universal primer binding site was introduced by template switching, and a unique molecular identifier was present in the final cDNA, enabling accurate counting of TCR cDNA molecules. Specific primers in the conserved constant-segment region were used to synthesize first-strand cDNA for TCR alpha and beta chains. Each cDNA library was double barcoded, with a SMART-Mk sample barcode plus Illumina barcodes, to control for contamination. TruSeq adapter sequences and Illumina sample barcodes were added in two successive PCR steps. Sequencing of the TCR alpha and beta cDNA libraries was done on the Illumina HiSeq platform using custom primers. In the source study's methods: Raw reads were processed with MiGEC to extract unique molecular identifiers, and MiXCR was used to determine CDR3 positions. For each individual, recombination models were inferred using an EM algorithm with the repgenHMM and IGoR tools. Shared clonotypes were analyzed with the tcR package in R, and sharing was normalized by the product of cloneset sizes. Out-of-frame nonproductive sequences were analyzed to study raw recombination free of thymic and clonal selection effects. TCRdb itself trimmed the public reads at Q25 with fastp, ran MiXCR and retained productive beta chains. Each entry is one CDR3 protein sequence, shown with its most common DNA and genes. What appears here as the V and J calls and clone size reflects TCRdb's work, not the paper's. The table for this sample lists approximately 210,000 distinct CDR3 sequences; approximately 9% of them were counted only once. The ten largest account for 5.1% of the sample.

Turning to this clonotype: The target of this receptor is not known. No much larger clone exists at a distance of one base, and base qualities are not known.

The clonotype comes from a woman between 18 and 29 years old in good health. Recombination joined TRBV2 with TRBJ2-3; TRBD1 is a possible D gene, resting on 6 matching bases. Source material: memory (CD45RO+) T cells sorted from blood. In light of the paper, this sample's cell subset or site label describes: CD45RO+ enriched T cells. For the CDR3, the sequence is CASKKNRAPFLDTQYF. The sequenced DNA: TGTGCCAGCAAAAAGAACAGGGCCCCTTTTTTGGATACGCAGTATTTT.